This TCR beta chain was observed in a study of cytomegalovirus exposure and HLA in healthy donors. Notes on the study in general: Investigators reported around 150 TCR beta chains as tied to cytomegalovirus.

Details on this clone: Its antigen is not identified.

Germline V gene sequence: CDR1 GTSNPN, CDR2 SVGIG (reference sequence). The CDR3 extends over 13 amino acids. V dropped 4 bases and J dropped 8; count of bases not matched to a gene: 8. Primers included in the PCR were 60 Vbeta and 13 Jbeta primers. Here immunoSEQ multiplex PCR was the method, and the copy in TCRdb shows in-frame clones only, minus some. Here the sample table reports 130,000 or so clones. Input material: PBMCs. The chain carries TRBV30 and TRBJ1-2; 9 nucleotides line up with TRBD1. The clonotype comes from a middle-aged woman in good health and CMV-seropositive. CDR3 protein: CAWNRPGTGGYTF. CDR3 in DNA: TGTGCCTGGAACCGACCCGGGACAGGGGGCTACACCTTC.